The 29 T cell receptor beta chains below come from one sample, sequenced in a study of vaccination effects on CD4 cells after COVID-19. The repertoire was sequenced with immunoSEQ multiplex PCR; TCRdb's copy has only in-frame clones and lacks some. The sample records 57,000 or so clones, under 85% being singletons. Culturing for 9 to 10 days preceded CD4+ T cell isolation. Every participant took two doses of the BNT162b2 or mRNA-1273 vaccine. These receptors' targets are unknown. The specimen comprised CD4+ T cells from PBMCs cultured without peptide, sampled after COVID-19 vaccination. The receptors come from a human donor who received a COVID-19 vaccine.

The chain uses TRBV28 and TRBJ2-3, with TRBD1 matching over 11 bases. CDR1 and CDR2 (germline): MDHEN, SYDVKM. Trimming cost V 4 bases and J 3 bases; bases outside gene matches: 15. The CDR3 has 19 residues. CDR3 nucleotide sequence: TGTGCCAGCAGTTCCCCCCTGGACAGGGGGCGAGTGAGTACAGATACGCAGTATTTT. Its protein product is CASSSPLDRGRVSTDTQYF.

V and J are TRBV5-6 and TRBJ1-6; the D is unclear. Germline CDR1 is SGHDT and CDR2 is YYEEEE. This CDR3 has 15 residues. V was trimmed by 0 bases and J by 8 bases, leaving 12 bases between them. CDR3 residues: CASSLGSITYSPLHF. CDR3 in DNA: TGTGCCAGCAGCTTGGGCAGCATTACGTATTCACCCCTCCACTTT.

The V gene is TRBV11-1, the J gene TRBJ2-7; TRBD2 aligns across 13 bases. In germline, CDR1 is SGHAT, CDR2 FQDESV (reference sequence). The CDR3 spans 14 residues. With 7 bases clipped from V and 7 bases from J, the junction kept 7 bases outside the gene matches. The CDR3 here is CASKRTSGSGEQYF. The CDR3 coding sequence is TGTGCCAGCAAACGGACTAGCGGGAGTGGTGAGCAGTACTTC.

The V and J genes are TRBV6-1 and TRBJ1-1; possible D gene TRBD1, 5 bases. CDR1 and CDR2 (germline): MNHNS, SASEGT. The ends were cut back, 0 bases at V and 6 bases at J, with 14 bases in the middle. This CDR3 has 15 amino acids. CDR3 coding DNA: TGTGCCAGCAGTGAAGCACAGGCATTAATTGCTGAAGCTTTCTTT. Translated, it gives CASSEAQALIAEAFF.

V usage is TRBV28 and J usage is TRBJ1-2, with unresolved D. CDR1 is MDHEN and CDR2 is SYDVKM in the germline V gene. Deletions cut 6 bases from V and 0 bases from J, with 14 bases between. The CDR3 spans 15 residues. The CDR3 DNA reads as TGTGCCAGCAGAATAAACCGTGAGACTAACTATGGCTACACCTTC. This gives the protein CASRINRETNYGYTF.

CDR3 bases: TGTGCCAGCAGCCAAGATCAGGCTAGCGGGGGATCCACAGATACGCAGTATTTT. It is translated as CASSQDQASGGSTDTQYF. The chain employs TRBV14 and TRBJ2-3; TRBD2 agrees at 10 bases. Unmatched junction bases numbered 8, after V lost 0 bases and J lost 2 bases. The CDR3 extends over 18 amino acids. From germline, CDR1 is SGHDN and CDR2 FVKESK.

The J gene is TRBJ2-7, the V gene TRBV30, with D perhaps assigned TRBD1 or TRBD2 (6 bases each). Trimming stripped 6 bases from V and 6 bases from J, with 18 bases between. CDR1 is GTSNPN and CDR2 is SVGIG in the germline V gene (reference sequence). This CDR3 region has 13 residues. The CDR3 DNA sequence: TGTGCCTGCTACAGGGTCAGGGGAGGCGAGCAGTACTTC. Translation: CACYRVRGGEQYF.

This clone occurred once. This chain links TRBV4-1 with TRBJ1-1; 7 bases map to TRBD1. With V trimmed by 3 bases and J by 7 bases, 11 bases remained unmatched. The germline CDR1 and CDR2 sequences are MGHRA and YSYEKL. The CDR3 sequence is 15 residues long. CDR3 bases: TGCGCCAGCAGCCACGCCGCGACAGGGAGGCGTGAAGCTTTCTTT. Encoded protein: CASSHAATGRREAFF.

The chain carries TRBV28 and TRBJ1-5, with a tentative D call TRBD1 (6 bases). CDR1 is MDHEN, CDR2 SYDVKM, per germline. This CDR3 has 15 residues. V lost 7 bases and J 5 bases, leaving 18 bases between the germline ends. This CDR3 is CASMGWGRGDQPQHF. Here the CDR3 DNA reads TGTGCCAGCATGGGATGGGGGCGGGGGGATCAGCCCCAGCATTTT.

In this sample, this clone turned up once. The gene calls are TRBV5-5 and TRBJ2-6; D remains ambiguous. The CDR3 runs 18 residues. Germline assignment: CDR1 SGHKS and CDR2 YYEKEE (reference sequence). V lost 0 bases, J lost 0 bases, and 13 bases lay in between. Here the CDR3 reads CASSLGPTLDSGANVLTF. Here the CDR3 DNA reads TGTGCCAGCAGCTTGGGTCCCACTCTCGACTCTGGGGCCAACGTCCTGACTTTC.

V is TRBV5-1 and J is TRBJ1-1; 10 bases are shared with TRBD1. The CDR3 sequence is 14 residues long. Unmatched junction bases numbered 4, after V lost 4 bases and J lost 4 bases. Germline assignment: CDR1 SGHRS and CDR2 YFSETQ. CDR3 bases: TGCGCCAGCAGCACCGGGACAGGGGCCACTGAAGCTTTCTTT. It yields the protein CASSTGTGATEAFF.

The chain is built from TRBV6-2 or TRBV6-3 and TRBJ2-4, with D unresolved. V lost 2 bases, J lost 0 bases, and 5 bases lay in between. The germline V gene has CDR1 MNHEY and CDR2 SVGEGT. The CDR3 runs to 14 residues. Written as DNA, the CDR3 is TGTGCCAGCAGTTACCGGCTAGCCAAAAACATTCAGTACTTC. Translation: CASSYRLAKNIQYF.

The chain combines TRBV7-3 with TRBJ2-5; 7 nucleotides match TRBD2. There are 19 residues in the CDR3. V gave up 1 base and J gave up 4 bases; unmatched junction bases: 18. Germline CDR1 SGHTA, CDR2 FQGTGA. The CDR3 sequence: CASSLRGGARGSGSETQYF. In DNA form, the CDR3 reads TGTGCCAGCAGCTTAAGGGGAGGGGCGCGGGGGTCTGGATCAGAGACCCAGTACTTC.

The sample holds one count of this clone. The rearrangement uses TRBV11-2 and TRBJ2-3; D is possibly TRBD1 (5 bases). This CDR3 comprises 13 residues. Between the trimmed V and J ends, which lost 3 bases and 6 bases, there was a span of 10 bases. Germline V lookup: CDR1 SGHAT, CDR2 FQNNGV. Here the CDR3 reads CASSLGLVDTQYF. The CDR3 bases are TGTGCCAGCAGCTTGGGGCTAGTGGATACGCAGTATTTT.

The rearrangement joins TRBV30 to TRBJ2-5; perhaps TRBD2 as D (5 bases). Germline V gene sequence: CDR1 GTSNPN, CDR2 SVGIG (reference sequence). V was trimmed by 1 base and J by 1 base, leaving 7 bases between them. This CDR3 spans 13 amino acids. CDR3 residues: CAWSGGLQETQYF. In nucleotides, the CDR3 is TGTGCCTGGAGTGGAGGACTCCAAGAGACCCAGTACTTC.

The rearrangement uses TRBV12-3 or TRBV12-4 and TRBJ1-1; D is ambiguous. The CDR3 consists of 11 residues. Trimming took off 2 bases at V and 12 bases at J, with 10 bases between the two ends. The CDR3 DNA reads TGTGCCAGCAGTTTAAAAGGGTACCCTTTCTTT. Residues: CASSLKGYPFF.

The chain links TRBV7-9 to TRBJ1-1; D uncertain. The CDR3 runs 12 residues. V lost 7 bases and J 5 bases, leaving 11 bases between the germline ends. CDR1 SEHNR and CDR2 FQNEAQ come from the germline V gene (reference sequence). The CDR3 coding sequence is TGTGCCAGCAACCCGATTCGGACTGAAGCTTTCTTT. It specifies CASNPIRTEAFF.

The V gene is TRBV4-2, the J gene TRBJ1-2, with D possibly TRBD1 on 6 matching bases. The germline CDR1 and CDR2 sequences are LGHNA and YNFKEQ. There are 15 residues in the CDR3. The V and J ends lost 0 bases and 2 bases respectively, with 10 bases between them. CDR3 in amino acids: CASSQERGGNYGYTF. The CDR3 DNA is TGTGCCAGCAGCCAAGAAAGGGGGGGAAACTATGGCTACACCTTC.

This rearrangement joins TRBV7-9 to TRBJ2-7; TRBD1 aligns across 7 bases. The V gene end was trimmed by 7 bases and the J gene end by 0 bases; junction bases not matched to a gene: 9. The germline V gene has CDR1 SEHNR and CDR2 FQNEAQ (reference sequence). The CDR3 totals 15 residues. The CDR3 region is CASTSDRTPSYEQYF. The CDR3 coding sequence is TGTGCCAGCACCTCGGACAGGACTCCCTCCTACGAGCAGTACTTC.

This chain uses TRBV10-2 with TRBJ1-2; D is perhaps TRBD1 (6 bases). The V gene lost 3 bases and the J gene lost 4 bases, with 9 bases spanning the gap. Germline V gene lookup returns CDR1 WSHSY and CDR2 SAAADI. The CDR3 consists of 13 residues. CDR3 sequence reads: CASSDRGIYGYTF. As DNA, the CDR3 is TGCGCCAGCAGTGATAGGGGGATCTATGGCTACACCTTC.

The chain is built from TRBV18 and TRBJ2-3, with 11 bases that match TRBD2. Germline-derived CDR1 and CDR2 are KGHSH and LQKENI. CDR3 length equals 15 residues. V gave up 5 bases and J gave up 6 bases; unmatched junction bases: 7. The CDR3, as DNA: TGTGCCAGCTCAACCACTAGCGGGAGCAGCGATACGCAGTATTTT. Its protein product is CASSTTSGSSDTQYF.

V gene TRBV6-5 combines with J gene TRBJ1-5; D is uncertain. V lost 2 bases to trimming and J lost 0 bases, with 8 bases between them. This CDR3 comprises 15 residues. Germline CDR1 is MNHEY and CDR2 is SVGAGI. The CDR3 DNA sequence: TGTGCCAGCAGTTACAGGAAGAATAGCAATCAGCCCCAGCATTTT. Translation gives CASSYRKNSNQPQHF.

The chain employs TRBV19 and TRBJ1-5; D is ambiguous. V was clipped by 4 bases and J by 0 bases, with 10 bases between them. Germline CDR1 LNHDA, CDR2 SQIVND (reference sequence). This CDR3 has 15 residues. The CDR3 is CASSSLLYSNQPQHF. Here the CDR3 DNA reads TGTGCCAGTAGTAGTCTACTCTATAGCAATCAGCCCCAGCATTTT.

The rearrangement joins TRBV27 to TRBJ1-1, with D perhaps matching TRBD1 (5 bases). Trimming took off 5 bases at V and 1 base at J, with 17 bases between the two ends. CDR1 is MNHEY and CDR2 is SMNVEV in the germline V gene (reference sequence). The CDR3 is 16 amino acids. The CDR3 nucleotides are TGTGCCAGCAGTCCTACAACCGGGACGCAGAACACTGAAGCTTTCTTT. Residues: CASSPTTGTQNTEAFF.

CDR3 DNA sequence: TGTGCCAGCAGTTTGGGCAGATACGAGCAGTACTTC. Translation gives CASSLGRYEQYF. V and J are TRBV28 and TRBJ2-7; the D is unclear. Trimming stripped 3 bases from V and 4 bases from J, with 7 bases between. The CDR3 sequence is 12 residues long. Germline values: CDR1 MDHEN, CDR2 SYDVKM.

The rearrangement links TRBV5-4 to TRBJ2-5; TRBD2 aligns across 15 bases. Germline-derived CDR1 and CDR2 are SGHNT and YYREEE (reference sequence). After removal of 5 bases from V and 5 bases from J, the junction contained 16 bases not matched to a gene. CDR3 length: 19 amino acids. CDR3 loop: CASRAGLAGGPQNRETQYF. The CDR3 nucleotides are TGTGCCAGCAGGGCGGGACTAGCGGGGGGCCCTCAGAATCGGGAGACCCAGTACTTC.

This clone appeared once. This chain connects TRBV20-1 to TRBJ2-1; 9 bases match TRBD1. Germline V gene sequence: CDR1 DFQATT, CDR2 SNEGSKA (reference sequence). This CDR3 has 15 residues. With 3 bases clipped from V and 6 bases from J, the junction kept 9 bases outside the gene matches. CDR3 nucleotide sequence: TGCAGTGCTAGTCCCCGGGACAGGGAGGGCAATGAGCAGTTCTTC. This sequence encodes CSASPRDREGNEQFF.

V is TRBV10-1 and J is TRBJ1-2; D remains ambiguous. CDR1 is WNHNN, CDR2 SYGVQD, per germline (reference sequence). V was shortened by 1 base and J by 4 bases, with 13 bases between the two germline ends. This CDR3 region has 15 residues. This CDR3 reads CASSECWTRGYGYTF. The CDR3 nucleotides read TGCGCCAGCAGTGAGTGCTGGACCCGAGGCTATGGCTACACCTTC.

The rearrangement joins TRBV28 to TRBJ1-2; D is uncertain. Trimming shortened V by 5 bases and J by 6 bases, and 16 bases separated the two germline ends. CDR1 and CDR2 (germline): MDHEN, SYDVKM. The CDR3 consists of 14 residues. The CDR3 sequence is CASSPLQWNDGYTF. In DNA form, the CDR3 reads TGTGCCAGCAGTCCTCTCCAGTGGAACGATGGCTACACCTTC.